This TCR beta chain was identified during a study of PD-L1 blockade in urothelial cancer. Background on the study: Men with urothelial cancer arising in the bladder made up about 90% of the roughly 30 patients. Of prior chemotherapy regimens, patients had received between 0 and 3. Typically, measured as a median, blood samples had approximately 130,000 T cells.

General observations from the study: Pretreatment TCR clonality in blood, when below the median, was predictive of better survival.

V was cut by 4 bases and J by 5 bases, with 17 bases left in between. The CDR3 contains 15 residues. The germline V gene has CDR1 ENHRY and CDR2 SYGVKD. In the case of this clone: Antigen: not known.

Time point noted: pretreatment peripheral blood. Measured with immunoSEQ multiplex PCR; TCRdb has only the in-frame clones, and not every one. The table shows about 63,000 clones, with about four fifths occurring only once. The J gene is TRBJ1-1, the V gene TRBV10-3; possible D gene TRBD1, 5 bases. This sample comprised PBMCs, obtained around atezolizumab (anti-PD-L1) treatment. This sequence originates from a man in his 70s with urothelial cancer. The CDR3 protein is CAISVQGKVLTEAFF. CDR3 nucleotide sequence: TGTGCCATCAGTGTCCAGGGTAAGGTATTGACTGAAGCTTTCTTT.